What follows are 27 T cell receptor beta chains derived from one specimen sequenced in a study of long-term antiretroviral therapy in people with HIV. The assay used was immunoSEQ (version v3.0), run at survey level. Data came from immunoSEQ multiplex PCR; TCRdb stores just in-frame clones and leaves some out. This table has 10,000 to 14,000 clones, roughly 91% appearing once. The material sequenced was unsorted PBMCs, taken 0.2 years before starting antiretroviral therapy. The receptors stem from a woman aged 40 to 49 with HIV.

The chain joins TRBV6-6 to TRBJ1-1; the match to TRBD1 covers 7 bases. Germline loops: CDR1 MNHNY, CDR2 SVGAGI (reference sequence). The CDR3 consists of 14 residues. V lost 5 bases and J lost 1; bases outside the gene matches: 4. The CDR3 DNA follows: TGTGCCAGCAGTCGACAGGGAAAGAACACTGAAGCTTTCTTT. Translation gives CASSRQGKNTEAFF.

J is TRBJ2-7 and V is TRBV11-2, with TRBD1 matching over 7 bases. V lost 5 bases to trimming and J lost 1 base; unmatched junction nucleotides: 8. The CDR3 sequence is 15 residues long. CDR1 and CDR2 from the germline V gene are SGHAT and FQNNGV. CDR3 sequence (DNA): TGTGCCAGCAGCCAAGACAGGGCCCCTTCCTACGAGCAGTACTTC. Translating gives CASSQDRAPSYEQYF.

J is TRBJ2-5 and V is TRBV10-2, with 7 nucleotides matching TRBD2. Trimming took 6 bases from V and 5 from J; bases not matched to a gene: 6. The CDR3 is made up of 13 amino acids. Germline-derived CDR1 and CDR2 are WSHSY and SAAADI. The CDR3 DNA reads TGCGCCAGCAGAGAGGGCGGGGGTGAGACCCAGTACTTC. Amino acids: CASREGGGETQYF.

The chain couples TRBV5-1 to TRBJ1-1; D remains unclear. Trimming stripped 0 bases from V and 1 base from J, with 4 bases between. Germline CDR1 is SGHRS and CDR2 is YFSETQ. The CDR3 sequence is 13 residues long. The CDR3 spells CASSLDWNTEAFF. The CDR3 DNA sequence: TGCGCCAGCAGCTTGGACTGGAACACTGAAGCTTTCTTT.

This chain connects TRBV9 to TRBJ2-6; 7 bases fit TRBD1. CDR1 is SGDLS and CDR2 is YYNGEE in the germline V gene. The CDR3 is made up of 16 amino acids. The V and J ends lost 4 bases and 0 bases, in that order; junction bases with no gene match: 4. CDR3 sequence reads: CASSSDRSSGANVLTF. The CDR3 DNA sequence: TGTGCCAGCAGCTCGGACAGGTCCTCTGGGGCCAACGTCCTGACTTTC. The full variable domain, its missing parts supplied by reference TRBV9 and TRBJ2-6, is DSGVTQTPKHLITATGQRVTLRCSPRSGDLSVYWYQQSLDQGLQFLIQYYNGEERAKGNILERFSAQQFPDLHSELNLSSLELGDSALYFCASSSDRSSGANVLTFGAGSRLTVL.

The chain couples TRBV27 to TRBJ1-3; D call uncertain. The CDR3 loop spans 14 amino acids. Germline V gives CDR1 MNHEY, CDR2 SMNVEV (reference sequence). Trimming removed 2 bases at V and 4 bases at J, with 9 bases between. This chain's CDR3 is CASSLTGQGNTIYF. As DNA, the CDR3 is TGTGCCAGCAGTTTAACGGGCCAGGGAAACACCATATATTTT.

The rearrangement joins TRBV5-6 to TRBJ1-1, with 7 bases fitting TRBD1. Germline CDR1 and CDR2: SGHDT and YYEEEE. After removal of 2 bases from V and 1 base from J, the junction contained 2 bases not matched to a gene. The CDR3 sequence is 14 residues long. The CDR3: CASSLRGRNTEAFF. DNA of the CDR3: TGTGCCAGCAGCTTAAGGGGGCGGAACACTGAAGCTTTCTTT.

The chain carries TRBV10-3 and TRBJ2-3, with no clear D. The length of the CDR3 is 16 residues. V was shortened by 8 bases and J by 0 bases, with 18 bases between the two germline ends. Germline CDR1 reads ENHRY; CDR2 reads SYGVKD. The CDR3 is CAILDAGGKSTDTQYF. The CDR3 coding sequence is TGTGCCATCCTTGACGCCGGCGGCAAAAGCACAGATACGCAGTATTTT.

This clone was seen a handful of times. J is TRBJ1-1 and V is TRBV30; D gene ambiguous. The germline V and J ends were trimmed by 0 bases and 8 bases, with 13 bases remaining between them. There are 13 residues in the CDR3. From germline, CDR1 is GTSNPN and CDR2 SVGIG (reference sequence). The CDR3 here is CAWSVGIGQEAFF. The CDR3 DNA follows: TGTGCCTGGAGTGTAGGGATAGGGCAAGAAGCTTTCTTT.

The chain has TRBV11-2 and TRBJ1-4; D is unresolved. Germline V gene data show CDR1 as SGHAT and CDR2 as FQNNGV. V lost 3 bases and J 0 bases, leaving 8 bases between the germline ends. The length of the CDR3 is 15 residues. In DNA, the CDR3 is TGTGCCAGCAGCTTCACTAGGGCAACTAATGAAAAACTGTTTTTT. This codes for CASSFTRATNEKLFF. Looking up the rest from reference TRBV11-2 and TRBJ1-4 gives the full variable domain: EAGVAQSPRYKIIEKRQSVAFWCNPISGHATLYWYQQILGQGPKLLIQFQNNGVVDDSQLPKDRFSAERLKGVDSTLKIQPAKLEDSAVYLCASSFTRATNEKLFFGSGTQLSVL.

This rearrangement joins TRBV19 to TRBJ1-1; the match to TRBD1 covers 7 bases. CDR1 LNHDA and CDR2 SQIVND come from the germline V gene (reference sequence). With V trimmed by 4 bases and J by 0 bases, 8 bases remained unmatched. The CDR3 consists of 16 residues. CDR3 in amino acids: CASSTPRQGMNTEAFF. For the CDR3, the DNA is TGTGCCAGTAGTACGCCTAGACAGGGCATGAACACTGAAGCTTTCTTT.

This clone was seen a single time. V usage is TRBV6-5 and J usage is TRBJ2-6; D ambiguous. The CDR3 consists of 15 residues. Germline V CDR1 and CDR2: MNHEY, SVGAGI. Trimming stripped 6 bases from V and 0 bases from J, with 9 bases between. The CDR3 DNA is TGTGCCAGCAGATTCCAGCTCTCTGGGGCCAACGTCCTGACTTTC. Translated, it gives CASRFQLSGANVLTF.

This clone was recorded only once. The chain links TRBV30 to TRBJ2-7, with 8 bases aligning to TRBD1. Germline loops: CDR1 GTSNPN, CDR2 SVGIG (reference sequence). Germline trimming cut 3 bases from V and 2 bases from J; bases unmatched to any gene: 6. The CDR3 is 14 residues long. In nucleotides, the CDR3 is TGTGCCTGGAGAAGGACAGGGCTAGCCTACGAGCAGTACTTC. Its translation: CAWRRTGLAYEQYF.

CDR3 residues: CASKDHRSSGNTIYF. As DNA, the CDR3 is TGTGCCAGTAAAGACCATCGGAGCTCTGGAAACACCATATATTTT. This rearrangement joins TRBV19 to TRBJ1-3; no reliable D call. V was shortened by 7 bases and J by 0 bases, with 13 bases between the two germline ends. Per the germline V gene, CDR1 is LNHDA and CDR2 is SQIVND (reference sequence). The CDR3 runs to 15 residues.

V usage is TRBV7-9 and J usage is TRBJ1-2; D unresolved. CDR1 and CDR2 (germline): SEHNR, FQNEAQ (reference sequence). The CDR3 has 12 residues. Trimming took 8 bases from V and 7 from J, leaving 14 bases between them. This CDR3 reads CASATGWSGYTF. The DNA of the CDR3 is TGTGCCAGCGCCACGGGTTGGTCTGGCTACACCTTC.

The gene calls are TRBV6-1 and TRBJ1-1; 12 bases align to TRBD1. In germline, CDR1 is MNHNS, CDR2 SASEGT. The CDR3 extends over 17 amino acids. Trimming removed 4 bases from V and 3 bases from J; junction bases left unmatched: 9. As DNA, the CDR3 is TGTGCCAGCAGTGCCCGGGACAGGGGGCGACGGGACACTGAAGCTTTCTTT. This sequence encodes CASSARDRGRRDTEAFF.

V gene TRBV7-7 combines with J gene TRBJ2-5; TRBD2 matches at 9 bases. The CDR3 has 14 amino acids. Unmatched junction bases numbered 6, after V lost 5 bases and J lost 5 bases. The germline V gene has CDR1 SSHAT and CDR2 FNYEAQ (reference sequence). This CDR3 reads CASSPSGGWETQYF. The CDR3 DNA reads TGTGCCAGCAGCCCCAGCGGGGGGTGGGAGACCCAGTACTTC.

V is TRBV19 and J is TRBJ1-3; D uncertain. This CDR3 has 14 residues. Trimming removed 3 bases at V and 1 base at J, with 7 bases between. CDR1 LNHDA and CDR2 SQIVND come from the germline V gene (reference sequence). The chain's CDR3 is CASSIGQSGNTIYF. DNA for the CDR3: TGTGCCAGTAGTATCGGGCAGTCTGGAAACACCATATATTTT. Using reference TRBV19 and TRBJ1-3 for the parts outside the CDR3, the full variable domain is DGGITQSPKYLFRKEGQNVTLSCEQNLNHDAMYWYRQDPGQGLRLIYYSQIVNDFQKGDIAEGYSVSREKKESFPLTVTSAQKNPTAFYLCASSIGQSGNTIYFGEGSWLTVV.

The rearrangement uses TRBV7-2 and TRBJ1-5; D unresolved. The CDR3 has 16 amino acids. V was clipped by 1 base and J by 3 bases, with 13 bases between them. Per germline, CDR1 SGHTA and CDR2 FQGNSA. CDR3 coding DNA: TGTGCCAGCAGCTTAGATGGCTGGGCAGTCAATCAGCCCCAGCATTTT. Amino acid sequence: CASSLDGWAVNQPQHF.

CDR3 sequence (DNA): TGCAGCGCCGAAACAGGGGGCTATGGCTACACCTTC. It specifies CSAETGGYGYTF. The V and J genes are TRBV29-1 and TRBJ1-2; TRBD1 matches at 8 bases. V was pared by 7 bases and J by 4 bases, with 5 bases of the junction left unmatched. CDR3 size: 12 residues. CDR1 SQVTM and CDR2 ANQGSEA come from the germline V gene.

The gene calls are TRBV27 and TRBJ1-2; 8 nucleotides align to TRBD1. The CDR3 extends over 14 amino acids. Germline loops: CDR1 MNHEY, CDR2 SMNVEV (reference sequence). Trimming removed 4 bases from V and 4 bases from J; junction bases left unmatched: 5. CDR3 loop: CASSSGGSIYGYTF. The CDR3, as DNA: TGTGCCAGCAGTTCAGGGGGCAGTATCTATGGCTACACCTTC.

CDR3 sequence (DNA): TGTGCCAGCAGTGAACAGGGAAGGACTGAAGCTTTCTTT. Amino acid sequence: CASSEQGRTEAFF. V is TRBV2 and J is TRBJ1-1; D is perhaps TRBD1 (5 bases). This CDR3 spans 13 amino acids. From germline, CDR1 is SNHLY and CDR2 FYNNEI. V lost 2 bases and J lost 5, with 9 bases in between.

The rearrangement joins TRBV6-5 to TRBJ2-7; TRBD1 matches 8 bases. Germline CDR1 reads MNHEY; CDR2 reads SVGAGI. CDR3 size: 13 residues. V dropped 6 bases and J dropped 4; count of bases not matched to a gene: 5. The CDR3 region is CASRPGQVYEQYF. CDR3 in DNA: TGTGCCAGCAGACCGGGACAGGTATACGAGCAGTACTTC.

This chain connects TRBV6-5 to TRBJ2-3; D unclear. V was trimmed by 5 bases and J by 0 bases, leaving 12 bases between them. Germline CDR1 and CDR2: MNHEY and SVGAGI. The CDR3 has 15 residues. The CDR3: CASSRRPPSTDTQYF. Here the CDR3 DNA reads TGTGCCAGCAGTCGAAGGCCTCCTAGCACAGATACGCAGTATTTT.

The chain uses TRBV27 and TRBJ1-2; D not certain. The CDR3 is 13 residues long. The germline CDR1 and CDR2 sequences are MNHEY and SMNVEV (reference sequence). Trimming left V 4 bases short and J 2 bases short, with 8 bases between. The CDR3, as DNA: TGTGCCAGCAGTTCCCTAGGGAACTATGGCTACACCTTC. Translation: CASSSLGNYGYTF.

V usage is TRBV5-5 and J usage is TRBJ1-6; 7 positions match TRBD1. CDR1 SGHKS and CDR2 YYEKEE come from the germline V gene (reference sequence). The CDR3 length is 16 residues. J lost 5 bases, V lost 0 bases, and 5 bases had no gene match. The CDR3 is CASSLDPGGNNSPLHF. For the CDR3, the DNA is TGTGCCAGCAGCTTGGATCCAGGGGGTAATAATTCACCCCTCCACTTT.

V gene TRBV2 combines with J gene TRBJ1-5; 7 nucleotides match TRBD1. Germline CDR1 and CDR2: SNHLY and FYNNEI. The CDR3 is made up of 16 amino acids. J lost 4 bases, V lost 5 bases, and 11 bases had no gene match. The CDR3 here is CASSTEGGQPNQPQHF. The CDR3 DNA is TGTGCCAGCAGTACCGAAGGGGGACAGCCGAATCAGCCCCAGCATTTT.